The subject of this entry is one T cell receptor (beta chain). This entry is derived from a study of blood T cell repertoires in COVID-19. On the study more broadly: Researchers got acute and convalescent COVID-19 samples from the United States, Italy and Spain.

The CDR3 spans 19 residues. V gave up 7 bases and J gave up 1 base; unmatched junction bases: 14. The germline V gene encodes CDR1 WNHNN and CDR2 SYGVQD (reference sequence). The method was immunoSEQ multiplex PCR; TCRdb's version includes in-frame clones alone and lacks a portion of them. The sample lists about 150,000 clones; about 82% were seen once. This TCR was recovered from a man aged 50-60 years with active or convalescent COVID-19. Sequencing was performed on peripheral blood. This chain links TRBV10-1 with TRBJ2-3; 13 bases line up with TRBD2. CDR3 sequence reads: CASTHSRTSGRAGTDTQYF. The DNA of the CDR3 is TGCGCCAGCACCCACTCGAGAACTAGCGGGAGGGCCGGCACAGATACGCAGTATTTT.